What follows are 8 T cell receptor beta chains derived from one specimen sequenced in a study of cytomegalovirus exposure and HLA in healthy donors. The primer mix had 60 Vbeta and 13 Jbeta primers. Sequenced by immunoSEQ multiplex PCR; TCRdb stores in-frame clones only, minus some. The data show around 100,000 clones, with 80% seen just once and about 7.3% held by the top ten. Sequencing used PBMCs. The receptors here all came from a young man in good health and CMV-seronegative.

The chain carries TRBV2 and TRBJ2-1; 9 bases agree with TRBD2. This CDR3 contains 15 residues. Looked up from germline, CDR1 is SNHLY and CDR2 is FYNNEI. Trimming at V came to 4 bases and at J to 9 bases, leaving 10 bases not matched to a gene. The CDR3 DNA reads as TGTGCCAGCAGTGTTTGGCTGGGGCGGGAGGGTGAGCAGTTCTTC. Translation gives CASSVWLGREGEQFF.

DNA for the CDR3: TGTGCCAGCAGCCAACGGAGGGGGGGGCTCACGGATGGCTACACCTTC. Residues: CASSQRRGGLTDGYTF. The J gene is TRBJ1-2, the V gene TRBV4-2; weak D call: TRBD1 (6 bases). The CDR3 length is 16 residues. Germline CDR1 is LGHNA and CDR2 is YNFKEQ. Trimming left V 2 bases short and J 6 bases short, with 19 bases between.

The CDR3 region is CASSLTTGGYEQYF. In nucleotides, the CDR3 is TGTGCCAGCAGTTTGACGACAGGGGGTTACGAGCAGTACTTC. The chain recombines TRBV6-5 with TRBJ2-7; 9 nucleotides line up with TRBD1. The ends lost 4 bases at V and 4 bases at J; junction bases unmatched: 5. Germline loops: CDR1 MNHEY, CDR2 SVGAGI. The CDR3 sequence is 14 residues long.

The gene calls are TRBV5-5 and TRBJ2-7, with D perhaps matching TRBD1 (6 bases). This CDR3 comprises 13 residues. The V end lost 5 bases, the J end lost 2 bases, and 11 bases lay between the germline ends. Germline loops: CDR1 SGHKS, CDR2 YYEKEE (reference sequence). CDR3: CASRGAGTYEQYF. The CDR3 DNA follows: TGTGCCAGCAGGGGGGCAGGGACCTACGAGCAGTACTTC.

The V gene is TRBV28, the J gene TRBJ1-6; 10 bases fit TRBD1. V lost 8 bases to trimming and J lost 5 bases; unmatched junction nucleotides: 3. The CDR3 contains 14 residues. Germline V gives CDR1 MDHEN, CDR2 SYDVKM. This chain's CDR3 is CASATGGNNSPLHF. CDR3 nucleotides: TGTGCCAGCGCGACAGGGGGCAATAATTCACCCCTCCACTTT.

The J gene is TRBJ2-3, the V gene TRBV29-1; TRBD2 agrees at 9 bases. The CDR3 length is 15 residues. The germline V gene encodes CDR1 SQVTM and CDR2 ANQGSEA. The V gene end was trimmed by 3 bases and the J gene end by 5 bases; junction bases not matched to a gene: 9. The DNA of the CDR3 is TGCAGCGTTGAGGTCGCGGGAGGGCGAGGAGATACGCAGTATTTT. This codes for CSVEVAGGRGDTQYF.

The rearrangement uses TRBV11-2 and TRBJ2-7; TRBD1 matches at 8 bases. The length of the CDR3 is 16 residues. The germline V gene has CDR1 SGHAT and CDR2 FQNNGV. V shed 4 bases, J shed 1 base, and the junction held 9 bases outside the gene matches. As DNA, the CDR3 is TGTGCCAGCAGCTCCAATAGGGGGGACAGGTCCTACGAGCAGTACTTC. Amino acid sequence: CASSSNRGDRSYEQYF.

The chain's CDR3 is CAGGQDANQPQHF. DNA for the CDR3: TGTGCCGGGGGACAAGACGCCAATCAGCCCCAGCATTTT. The V and J genes are TRBV30 and TRBJ1-5, with D tentatively TRBD1 (6 bases). CDR3 length: 13 residues. The V gene's germline CDR1 is GTSNPN and CDR2 SVGIG (reference sequence). Trimming took 8 bases from V and 3 from J, leaving 14 bases between them.